The T cell receptor beta chain described here comes from a study of beta chain features in type 1 diabetes. Study results and limitations: Type 1 diabetes patients had TCRB CDR3s that were shorter (moderately but significantly so) in all four CD4+ subsets.

The V and J ends lost 5 bases and 8 bases, in that order; junction bases with no gene match: 7. CDR1 and CDR2 from the germline V gene are PRHDT and FYEKMQ (reference sequence). The CDR3 has 13 amino acids. Since all of the isolated RNA was reverse transcribed, expressed TCRB transcripts were what got sequenced. Clones were sequenced by immunoSEQ multiplex PCR, and TCRdb holds only the in-frame ones, with some missing. The sample lists around 200,000 clones, approximately 13% occurring once. This clone has more than one count but fewer than ten. What it binds is not known. Specimen: central memory CD4+ T cells from blood. This TCR came from a woman aged 18 to 35 in good health. V is TRBV13 and J is TRBJ1-2, with TRBD1 matching 8 bases. The DNA for the CDR3 is TGTGCCAGCAGCATCCGGGACAGGAGGGGCTACACCTTC. Its translation is CASSIRDRRGYTF.